This TCR beta chain was recorded in a study of blood T cells in healthy people across ages. This clonotype appeared a single time. As yet, its antigen is unknown. Study findings and constraints: Considered underestimates were the diversity estimates obtained from one million T cells. PBMCs were not sorted, which prevented a conclusive comparison of naive versus antigen-experienced cells. When set beside aged donors, long-lived donors presented more naive CD4+ cells and higher diversity.

Primers used in a second PCR of about 7 to 12 cycles were a sample-barcoded 5' primer and a J-beta primer mix. A single record per CDR3 protein comes from TCRdb applying MiXCR to the 5' RACE reads. The data hold approximately 800,000 distinct CDR3 sequences, with roughly 64% observed a single time. The CDR3 is 13 residues long. V lost 4 bases and J lost 3, with 10 bases in between. Germline V gene lookup returns CDR1 MNHEY and CDR2 SVGAGI. The TCR originated in a man aged 25-40 years in good health. This chain joins TRBV6-5 and TRBJ2-7; D is uncertain. Source material: blood. CDR3 residues: CASSWNRLYEQYF. In nucleotides, the CDR3 is TGTGCCAGCAGTTGGAACCGCCTCTACGAGCAGTACTTC.